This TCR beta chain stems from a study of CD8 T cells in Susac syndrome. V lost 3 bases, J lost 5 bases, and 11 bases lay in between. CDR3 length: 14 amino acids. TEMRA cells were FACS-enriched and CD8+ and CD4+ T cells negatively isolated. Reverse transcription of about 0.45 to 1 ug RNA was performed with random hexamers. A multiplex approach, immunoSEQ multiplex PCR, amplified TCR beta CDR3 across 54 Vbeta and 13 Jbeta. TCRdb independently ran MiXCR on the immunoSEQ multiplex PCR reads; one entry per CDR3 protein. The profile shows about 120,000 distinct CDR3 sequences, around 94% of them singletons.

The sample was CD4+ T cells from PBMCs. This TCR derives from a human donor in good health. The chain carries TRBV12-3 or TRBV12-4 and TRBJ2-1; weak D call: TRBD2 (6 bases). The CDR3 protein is CASSLGGLHNEQFF. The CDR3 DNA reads TGTGCCAGCAGTTTGGGGGGACTCCACAATGAGCAGTTCTTC.